Each of the 21 T cell receptor beta chains below was sequenced from the same sample in a study of long-term antiretroviral therapy in people with HIV. The immunoSEQ assay was v3.0, run at survey level. Clones were read by immunoSEQ multiplex PCR, and TCRdb kept only the in-frame ones, dropping some. The sample has 42,000 or so clones, more than 80% seen once. The starting material was unsorted PBMCs, obtained 3.1 years after starting antiretroviral therapy. The receptors shown here come from a woman aged 50 to 65 with HIV.

This clone was picked up a small number of times. The chain has TRBV27 and TRBJ2-7, with TRBD2 identical over 8 bases. Germline V gives CDR1 MNHEY, CDR2 SMNVEV (reference sequence). Germline trimming cut 5 bases from V and 0 bases from J; bases unmatched to any gene: 6. The CDR3 length is 15 residues. The DNA of the CDR3 is TGTGCCAGCAGTCTAACCGGGGGGGGCTCCTACGAGCAGTACTTC. Translated: CASSLTGGGSYEQYF.

The J gene is TRBJ1-2, the V gene TRBV7-2; 10 bases map to TRBD1. V shed 5 bases and J 7 bases; nucleotides not matched to a gene: 10. This CDR3 is built from 15 residues. Per germline, CDR1 SGHTA and CDR2 FQGNSA. The CDR3 DNA follows: TGTGCCAGCAGCACTACCGGGACAGGGGAGTCTGGCTACACCTTC. Residues: CASSTTGTGESGYTF.

This chain uses TRBV4-1 with TRBJ2-2, with TRBD1 matching 9 bases. Per germline, CDR1 MGHRA and CDR2 YSYEKL. CDR3 size: 17 residues. After removal of 4 bases from V and 1 base from J, the junction contained 7 bases not matched to a gene. CDR3 sequence reads: CASSREPGQGNTGELFF. CDR3 sequence (DNA): TGCGCCAGCAGCCGGGAACCGGGACAGGGGAACACCGGGGAGCTGTTTTTT.

This chain joins TRBV2 and TRBJ2-7, with 8 bases identical to TRBD1. Germline CDR1 is SNHLY and CDR2 is FYNNEI. V lost 4 bases to trimming and J lost 1 base; unmatched junction nucleotides: 6. This CDR3 contains 15 residues. CDR3 sequence (DNA): TGTGCCAGCAGTGGGGGACAGGCTAAATCCTACGAGCAGTACTTC. Its protein product is CASSGGQAKSYEQYF.

This clone was detected only once. V gene TRBV7-8 combines with J gene TRBJ2-3; no reliable D call. V lost 1 base, J lost 4 bases, and 3 bases lay in between. The CDR3 spans 12 residues. CDR1 is SGHVS, CDR2 FQNEAQ, per germline. Written as DNA, the CDR3 is TGTGCCAGCAGCTTAGGCGCAGATACGCAGTATTTT. Protein sequence: CASSLGADTQYF.

This chain joins TRBV18 and TRBJ1-5; D is unclear. The CDR3 extends over 16 amino acids. Trimming left V 6 bases short and J 2 bases short, with 17 bases between. Germline CDR1 reads KGHSH; CDR2 reads LQKENI. The CDR3 spells CASSDVGPGGNQPQHF. CDR3 coding DNA: TGTGCCAGCTCCGACGTCGGACCCGGCGGCAATCAGCCCCAGCATTTT.

This clone was seen once. The chain recombines TRBV30 with TRBJ1-6; 9 bases are shared with TRBD1. Per the germline V gene, CDR1 is GTSNPN and CDR2 is SVGIG (reference sequence). V was clipped by 7 bases and J by 7 bases; unmatched bases: 2. The CDR3 is 12 amino acids. In DNA, the CDR3 is TGTGCCTCGACAGGGGGGAATTCACCCCTCCACTTT. It translates to CASTGGNSPLHF.

Concerning this clone: At one end the junction does not follow the germline gene, possibly because of a read error. The chain combines TRBV5-1 with TRBJ1-1; weak D call: TRBD1 (5 bases). This CDR3 has 15 amino acids. Germline V lookup: CDR1 SGHRS, CDR2 YFSETQ. Here the CDR3 reads CASSLGWGGNTEAFF. The CDR3 nucleotides are TGCGCCAGCAGTTTGGGCTGGGGGGGGAACACTGAAGCTTTCTTT.

CDR3 DNA sequence: TGTGCCAGCAGCTTCCCTTGGGACGGTACCAATCAGCCCCAGCATTTT. Translation: CASSFPWDGTNQPQHF. The chain joins TRBV5-6 to TRBJ1-5; D is possibly TRBD1 (5 bases). Germline CDR1 and CDR2: SGHDT and YYEEEE. Between the trimmed V and J ends, which lost 2 bases and 3 bases, there was a span of 15 bases. The CDR3 is made up of 16 amino acids.

This clone was found once. The DNA of the CDR3 is TGTGCCAGTAGCTTAGGTCGGGGGCGGAATGAGCAGTTCTTC. Translating it yields CASSLGRGRNEQFF. The chain carries TRBV19 and TRBJ2-1; either TRBD1 or TRBD2 may fit D (6 bases each). The CDR3 length is 14 residues. V lost 6 bases to trimming and J lost 7 bases, with 16 bases between them. CDR1 LNHDA and CDR2 SQIVND come from the germline V gene (reference sequence).

J is TRBJ2-7 and V is TRBV4-1, with 9 positions matching TRBD2. The CDR3 spans 16 residues. The ends lost 4 bases at V and 3 bases at J; junction bases unmatched: 10. The germline V gene encodes CDR1 MGHRA and CDR2 YSYEKL. CDR3 DNA: TGCGCCAGCAGCCGCTATAGCGGGGGAGAGAACTACGAGCAGTACTTC. Its protein is CASSRYSGGENYEQYF.

The chain combines TRBV7-9 with TRBJ1-6; 8 bases match TRBD1. The J segment lost 10 bases and the V segment lost 1 base, leaving 6 bases of the junction unmatched. The germline V gene encodes CDR1 SEHNR and CDR2 FQNEAQ (reference sequence). The CDR3 length is 15 residues. The CDR3: CASSLGQGIDSPLHF. The CDR3 nucleotides are TGTGCCAGCAGCTTAGGACAGGGGATCGACTCACCCCTCCACTTT.

The rearrangement uses TRBV11-3 and TRBJ2-1, with TRBD2 matching 9 bases. The CDR3 has 16 residues. CDR1 and CDR2 (germline): SGHNT, YENEEA. V shed 5 bases, J shed 3 bases, and the junction held 8 bases outside the gene matches. CDR3 residues: CASSPFASGDYNEQFF. In DNA, the CDR3 is TGTGCCAGCAGCCCTTTCGCTAGCGGGGACTACAATGAGCAGTTCTTC.

This clone was detected only a few times. The rearrangement links TRBV27 to TRBJ1-1; no reliable D call. This CDR3 has 14 residues. CDR1 is MNHEY and CDR2 is SMNVEV in the germline V gene (reference sequence). Deletions cut 4 bases from V and 1 base from J, with 10 bases between. The CDR3 bases are TGTGCCAGCAGTTCCAGATCAGGGAACACTGAAGCTTTCTTT. The encoded protein is CASSSRSGNTEAFF.

The chain couples TRBV18 to TRBJ2-3; no clear D gene. CDR3 size: 11 residues. The V and J ends lost 2 bases and 5 bases respectively, with 2 bases between them. The germline CDR1 and CDR2 sequences are KGHSH and LQKENI. The CDR3 protein is CASSPIDTQYF. DNA for the CDR3: TGTGCCAGCTCACCAATAGATACGCAGTATTTT.

The V gene is TRBV30, the J gene TRBJ1-6; no clear D. CDR1 and CDR2 from the germline V gene are GTSNPN and SVGIG (reference sequence). Trimming removed 0 bases from V and 0 bases from J, with 6 bases in between. The CDR3 contains 15 residues. In nucleotides, the CDR3 is TGTGCCTGGAGTGTCGGTTCCTCCTATAATTCACCCCTCCACTTT. This translates into CAWSVGSSYNSPLHF.

This clone turned up a few times. The V call is TRBV27, the J call TRBJ1-6, with unresolved D. Looked up from germline, CDR1 is MNHEY and CDR2 is SMNVEV (reference sequence). Trimming stripped 0 bases from V and 9 bases from J, with 12 bases between. The CDR3 is made up of 15 amino acids. CDR3 loop: CASSLSERAPSPLHF. The CDR3 DNA reads as TGTGCCAGCAGTTTATCCGAGAGGGCCCCTTCACCCCTCCACTTT.

The genes are TRBV7-9 and TRBJ2-5; 8 nucleotides match TRBD2. The germline V gene has CDR1 SEHNR and CDR2 FQNEAQ (reference sequence). Germline trimming cut 4 bases from V and 0 bases from J; bases unmatched to any gene: 16. The CDR3 has 19 residues. CDR3 bases: TGTGCCAGCAGCTCAAGGATCCGGCCTACTAGCGGTTACCAAGAGACCCAGTACTTC. It translates to CASSSRIRPTSGYQETQYF.

CDR3 bases: TGCGCCAGCAGCGGACCCCGGGACATTGGACCGTACGAGCAGTACTTC. Its translation: CASSGPRDIGPYEQYF. The chain is built from TRBV5-1 and TRBJ2-7, with a weak D call TRBD1 (6 bases). CDR3 length: 16 residues. CDR1 and CDR2 from the germline V gene are SGHRS and YFSETQ. Trimming took 4 bases from V and 4 from J, leaving 21 bases between them.

The chain is built from TRBV18 and TRBJ1-3; tentatively, D is TRBD1 (5 bases). The CDR3 totals 15 residues. Germline V gives CDR1 KGHSH, CDR2 LQKENI. Deletions cut 3 bases from V and 2 bases from J, with 11 bases between. The chain's CDR3 is CASSPSEGPGNTIYF. For the CDR3, the DNA is TGTGCCAGCTCACCGTCTGAGGGGCCTGGAAACACCATATATTTT.

V and J are TRBV10-2 and TRBJ1-3; unclear D gene. Looked up from germline, CDR1 is WSHSY and CDR2 is SAAADI. The V end was cut by 2 bases, the J end by 0 bases, with 5 bases between. The CDR3 spans 14 residues. CDR3 sequence: CASSEQFSGNTIYF. CDR3 DNA sequence: TGCGCCAGCAGTGAGCAATTCTCTGGAAACACCATATATTTT.